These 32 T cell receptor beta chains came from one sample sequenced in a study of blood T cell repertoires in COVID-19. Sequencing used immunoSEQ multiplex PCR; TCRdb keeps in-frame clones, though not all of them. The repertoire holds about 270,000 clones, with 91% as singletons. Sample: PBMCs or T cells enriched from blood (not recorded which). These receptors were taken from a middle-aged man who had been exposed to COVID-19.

CDR3: CASSIVGNEQFF. The CDR3 DNA follows: TGTGCCAGTAGTATAGTCGGCAATGAGCAGTTCTTC. The chain joins TRBV19 to TRBJ2-1, with D unresolved. The CDR3 sequence is 12 residues long. Germline V lookup: CDR1 LNHDA, CDR2 SQIVND (reference sequence). V lost 1 base, J lost 6 bases, and 4 bases lay in between.

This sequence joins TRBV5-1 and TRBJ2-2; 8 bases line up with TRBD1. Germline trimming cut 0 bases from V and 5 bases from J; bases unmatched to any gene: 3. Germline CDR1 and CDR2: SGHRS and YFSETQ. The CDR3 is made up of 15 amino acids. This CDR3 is CASSLETGVTGELFF. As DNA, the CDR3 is TGCGCCAGCAGCTTGGAGACAGGGGTGACCGGGGAGCTGTTTTTT. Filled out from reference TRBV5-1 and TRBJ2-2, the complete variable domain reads KAGVTQTPRYLIKTRGQQVTLSCSPISGHRSVSWYQQTPGQGLQFLFEYFSETQRNKGNFPGRFSGRQFSNSRSEMNVSTLELGDSALYLCASSLETGVTGELFFGEGSRLTVL.

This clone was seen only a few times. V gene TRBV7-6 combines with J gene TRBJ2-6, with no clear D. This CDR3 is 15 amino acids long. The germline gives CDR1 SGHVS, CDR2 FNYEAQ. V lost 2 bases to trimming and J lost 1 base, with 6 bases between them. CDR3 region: CASSLHQSGANVLTF. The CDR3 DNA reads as TGTGCCAGCAGCTTACATCAGTCTGGGGCCAACGTCCTGACTTTC.

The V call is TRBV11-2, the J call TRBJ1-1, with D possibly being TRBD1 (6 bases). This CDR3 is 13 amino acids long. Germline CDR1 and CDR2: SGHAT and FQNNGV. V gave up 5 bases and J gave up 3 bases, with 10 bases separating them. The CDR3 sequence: CASSPGQYTEAFF. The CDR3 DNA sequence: TGTGCCAGCAGCCCGGGACAATACACTGAAGCTTTCTTT. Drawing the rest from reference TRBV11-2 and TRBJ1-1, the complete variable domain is EAGVAQSPRYKIIEKRQSVAFWCNPISGHATLYWYQQILGQGPKLLIQFQNNGVVDDSQLPKDRFSAERLKGVDSTLKIQPAKLEDSAVYLCASSPGQYTEAFFGQGTRLTVV.

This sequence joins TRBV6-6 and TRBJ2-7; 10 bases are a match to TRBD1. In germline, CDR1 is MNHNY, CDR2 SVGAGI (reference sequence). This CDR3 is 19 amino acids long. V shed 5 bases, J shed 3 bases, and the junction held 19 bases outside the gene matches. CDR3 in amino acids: CASSPRAGTGEYRRYEQYF. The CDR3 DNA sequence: TGTGCCAGCAGTCCCAGGGCCGGGACAGGGGAGTATCGGCGCTACGAGCAGTACTTC.

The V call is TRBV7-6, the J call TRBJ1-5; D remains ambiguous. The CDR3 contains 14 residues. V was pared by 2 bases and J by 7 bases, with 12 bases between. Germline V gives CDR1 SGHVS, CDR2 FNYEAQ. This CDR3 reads CASSLIAETQPQHF. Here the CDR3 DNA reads TGTGCCAGCAGCTTAATTGCGGAGACCCAGCCCCAGCATTTT.

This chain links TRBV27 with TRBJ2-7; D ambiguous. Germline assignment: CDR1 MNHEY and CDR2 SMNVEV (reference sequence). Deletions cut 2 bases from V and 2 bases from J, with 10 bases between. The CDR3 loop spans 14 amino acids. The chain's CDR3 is CASSLLTLPYEQYF. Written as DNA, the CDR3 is TGTGCCAGCAGTTTACTGACTCTCCCCTACGAGCAGTACTTC.

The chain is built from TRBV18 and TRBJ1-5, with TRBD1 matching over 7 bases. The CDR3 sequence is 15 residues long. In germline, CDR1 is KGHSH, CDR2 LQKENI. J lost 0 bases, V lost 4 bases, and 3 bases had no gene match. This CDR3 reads CASSLRDSSNQPQHF. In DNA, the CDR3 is TGTGCCAGCTCACTCCGGGACAGTAGCAATCAGCCCCAGCATTTT.

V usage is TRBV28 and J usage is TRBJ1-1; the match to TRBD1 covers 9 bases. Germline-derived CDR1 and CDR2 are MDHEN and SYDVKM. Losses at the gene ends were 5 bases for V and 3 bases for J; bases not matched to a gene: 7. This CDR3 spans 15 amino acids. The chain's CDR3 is CASSAGTGLHTEAFF. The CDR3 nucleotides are TGTGCCAGCAGTGCCGGGACAGGGTTGCACACTGAAGCTTTCTTT.

CDR3 protein: CASSLRQGRGEAFF. For the CDR3, the DNA is TGTGCCAGCAGCTTGCGACAGGGGAGGGGTGAAGCTTTCTTT. J is TRBJ1-1 and V is TRBV3-1 (or the pseudogene TRBV3-2); 8 bases map to TRBD1. The V segment lost 5 bases and the J segment 7 bases; nucleotides outside the gene matches: 9. CDR3 length: 14 amino acids. Germline CDR1 is LGHDT and CDR2 is YNNKEL (reference sequence).

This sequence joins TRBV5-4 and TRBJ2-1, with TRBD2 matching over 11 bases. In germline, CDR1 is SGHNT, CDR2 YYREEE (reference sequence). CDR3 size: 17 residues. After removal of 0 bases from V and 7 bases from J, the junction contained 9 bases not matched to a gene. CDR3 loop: CASSLAELAGVWNEQFF. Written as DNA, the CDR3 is TGTGCCAGCAGCTTGGCCGAACTAGCGGGAGTTTGGAATGAGCAGTTCTTC.

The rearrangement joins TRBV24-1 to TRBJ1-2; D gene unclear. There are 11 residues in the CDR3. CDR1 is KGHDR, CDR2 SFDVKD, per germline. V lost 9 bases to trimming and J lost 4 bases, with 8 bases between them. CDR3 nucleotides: TGTGCCACCCAGGATCCCTATGGCTACACCTTC. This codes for CATQDPYGYTF.

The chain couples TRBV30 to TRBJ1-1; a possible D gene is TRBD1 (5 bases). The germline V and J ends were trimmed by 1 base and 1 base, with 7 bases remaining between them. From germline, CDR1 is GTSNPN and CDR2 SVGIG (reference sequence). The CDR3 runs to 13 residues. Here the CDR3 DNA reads TGTGCCTGGAGTGGGACATCGAACACTGAAGCTTTCTTT. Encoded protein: CAWSGTSNTEAFF.

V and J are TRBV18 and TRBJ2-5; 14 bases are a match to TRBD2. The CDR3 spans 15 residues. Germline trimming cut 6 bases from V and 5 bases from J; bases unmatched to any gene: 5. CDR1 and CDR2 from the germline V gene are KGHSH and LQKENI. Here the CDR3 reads CASSGTSGSRETQYF. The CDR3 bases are TGTGCCAGCTCTGGGACTAGCGGGAGTAGGGAGACCCAGTACTTC. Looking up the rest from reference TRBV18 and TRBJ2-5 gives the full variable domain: NAGVMQNPRHLVRRRGQEARLRCSPMKGHSHVYWYRQLPEEGLKFMVYLQKENIIDESGMPKERFSAEFPKEGPSILRIQQVVRGDSAAYFCASSGTSGSRETQYFGPGTRLLVL.

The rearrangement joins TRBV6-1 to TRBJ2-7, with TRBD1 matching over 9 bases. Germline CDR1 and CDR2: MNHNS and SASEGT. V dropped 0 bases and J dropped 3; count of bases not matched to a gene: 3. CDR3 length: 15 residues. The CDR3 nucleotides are TGTGCCAGCAGTGAAGCAGGACAGGGGATCTACGAGCAGTACTTC. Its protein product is CASSEAGQGIYEQYF.

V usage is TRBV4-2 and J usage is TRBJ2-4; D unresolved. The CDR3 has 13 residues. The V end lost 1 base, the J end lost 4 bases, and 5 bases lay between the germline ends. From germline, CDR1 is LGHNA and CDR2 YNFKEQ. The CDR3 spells CASSQGPKNIQYF. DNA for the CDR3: TGTGCCAGCAGCCAAGGGCCTAAAAACATTCAGTACTTC.

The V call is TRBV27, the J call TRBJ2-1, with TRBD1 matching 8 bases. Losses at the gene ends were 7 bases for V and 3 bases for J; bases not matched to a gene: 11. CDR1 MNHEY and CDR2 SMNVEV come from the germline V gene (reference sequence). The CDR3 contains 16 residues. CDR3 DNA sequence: TGTGCCAGCAATCGAGCCGGGACAGGCCACTACAATGAGCAGTTCTTC. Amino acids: CASNRAGTGHYNEQFF.

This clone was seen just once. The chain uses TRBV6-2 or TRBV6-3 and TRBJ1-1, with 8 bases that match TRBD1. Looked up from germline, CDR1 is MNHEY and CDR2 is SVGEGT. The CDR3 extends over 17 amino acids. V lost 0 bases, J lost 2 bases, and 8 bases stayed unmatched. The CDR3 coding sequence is TGTGCCAGCAGTTACTCAGGGCAGGGGGCCCGTAACACTGAAGCTTTCTTT. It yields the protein CASSYSGQGARNTEAFF.

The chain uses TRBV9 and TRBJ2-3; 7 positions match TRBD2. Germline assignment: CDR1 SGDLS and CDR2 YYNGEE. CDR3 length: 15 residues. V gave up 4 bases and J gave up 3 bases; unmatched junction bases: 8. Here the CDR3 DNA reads TGTGCCAGCAGCCCCAGCGGGATGGTAACAGATACGCAGTATTTT. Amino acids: CASSPSGMVTDTQYF.

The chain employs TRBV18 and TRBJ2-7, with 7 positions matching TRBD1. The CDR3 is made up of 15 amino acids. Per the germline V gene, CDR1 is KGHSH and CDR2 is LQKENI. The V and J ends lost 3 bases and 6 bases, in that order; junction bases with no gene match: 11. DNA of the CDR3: TGTGCCAGCTCACCCCGTAGTGGGACAGTTTCCGAGCAGTACTTC. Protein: CASSPRSGTVSEQYF.

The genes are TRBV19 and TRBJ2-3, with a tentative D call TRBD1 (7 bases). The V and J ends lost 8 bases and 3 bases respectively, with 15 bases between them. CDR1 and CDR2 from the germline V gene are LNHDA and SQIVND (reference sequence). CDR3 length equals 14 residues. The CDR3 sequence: CASRAGGGTDTQYF. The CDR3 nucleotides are TGTGCCAGTCGAGCAGGGGGAGGTACAGATACGCAGTATTTT.

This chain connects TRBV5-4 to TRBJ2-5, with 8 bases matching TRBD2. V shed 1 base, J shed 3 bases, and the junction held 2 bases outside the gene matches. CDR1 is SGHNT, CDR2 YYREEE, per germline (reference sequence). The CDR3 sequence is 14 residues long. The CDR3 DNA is TGTGCCAGCAGCTTGTCAGCGGGAGAAGAGACCCAGTACTTC. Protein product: CASSLSAGEETQYF.

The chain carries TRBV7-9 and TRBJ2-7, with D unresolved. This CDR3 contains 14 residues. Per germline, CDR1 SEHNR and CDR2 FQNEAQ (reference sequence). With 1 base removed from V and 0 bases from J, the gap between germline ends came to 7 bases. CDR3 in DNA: TGTGCCAGCAGCTTAGTGGGCAGCTCCTACGAGCAGTACTTC. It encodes CASSLVGSSYEQYF.

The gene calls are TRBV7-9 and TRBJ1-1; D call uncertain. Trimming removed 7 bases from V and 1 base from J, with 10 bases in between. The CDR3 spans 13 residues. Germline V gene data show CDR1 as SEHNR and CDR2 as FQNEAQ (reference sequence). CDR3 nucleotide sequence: TGTGCCAGCACTATAGCACAGAACACTGAAGCTTTCTTT. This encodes CASTIAQNTEAFF.

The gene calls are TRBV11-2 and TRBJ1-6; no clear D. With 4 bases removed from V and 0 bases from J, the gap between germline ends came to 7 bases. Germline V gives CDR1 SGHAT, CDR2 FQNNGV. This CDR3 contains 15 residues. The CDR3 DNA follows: TGTGCCAGCAGCTATACTTCCTCCTATAATTCACCCCTCCACTTT. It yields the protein CASSYTSSYNSPLHF.

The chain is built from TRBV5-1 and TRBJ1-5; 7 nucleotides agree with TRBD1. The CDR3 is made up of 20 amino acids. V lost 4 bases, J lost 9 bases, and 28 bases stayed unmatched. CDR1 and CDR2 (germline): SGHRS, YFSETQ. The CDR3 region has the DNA TGCGCCAGCAGCGTGGTTGTCGGGTTCAGACAGGGTCTTTTATTCGGGCCCCAGCATTTT. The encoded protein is CASSVVVGFRQGLLFGPQHF.

In nucleotides, the CDR3 is TGCGCCAGCAGCTTGATAATCGGGGGGACTAACTATGGCTACACCTTC. It yields the protein CASSLIIGGTNYGYTF. The chain is built from TRBV5-1 and TRBJ1-2; D is possibly TRBD1 (5 bases). In germline, CDR1 is SGHRS, CDR2 YFSETQ. The CDR3 runs 16 residues. Deletions cut 1 base from V and 0 bases from J, with 13 bases between.

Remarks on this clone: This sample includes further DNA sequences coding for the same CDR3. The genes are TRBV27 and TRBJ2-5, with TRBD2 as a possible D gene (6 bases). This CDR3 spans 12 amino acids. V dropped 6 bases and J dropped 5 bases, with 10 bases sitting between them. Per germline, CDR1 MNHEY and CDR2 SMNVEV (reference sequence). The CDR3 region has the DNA TGTGCCAGCAGCCCACGGGGGGAGACCCAGTACTTC. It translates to CASSPRGETQYF.

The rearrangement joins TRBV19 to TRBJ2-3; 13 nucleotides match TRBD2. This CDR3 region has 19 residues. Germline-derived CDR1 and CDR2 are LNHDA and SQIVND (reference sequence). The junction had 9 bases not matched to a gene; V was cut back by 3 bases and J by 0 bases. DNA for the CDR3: TGTGCCAGTAGTATTGGGGGACTAGCGGGACTCTATAGCACAGATACGCAGTATTTT. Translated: CASSIGGLAGLYSTDTQYF.

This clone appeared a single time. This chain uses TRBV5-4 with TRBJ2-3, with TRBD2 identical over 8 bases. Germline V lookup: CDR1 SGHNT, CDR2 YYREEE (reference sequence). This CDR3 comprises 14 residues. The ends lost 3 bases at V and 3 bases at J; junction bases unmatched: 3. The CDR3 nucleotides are TGTGCCAGCAGCTCCGAGCGGGGGACAGATACGCAGTATTTT. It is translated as CASSSERGTDTQYF.

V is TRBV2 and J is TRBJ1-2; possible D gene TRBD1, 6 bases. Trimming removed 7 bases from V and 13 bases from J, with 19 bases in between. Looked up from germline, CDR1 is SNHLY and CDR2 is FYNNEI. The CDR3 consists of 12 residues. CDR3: CASTPFGQSGTF. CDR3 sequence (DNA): TGTGCCAGCACCCCTTTTGGACAGTCAGGCACCTTC.

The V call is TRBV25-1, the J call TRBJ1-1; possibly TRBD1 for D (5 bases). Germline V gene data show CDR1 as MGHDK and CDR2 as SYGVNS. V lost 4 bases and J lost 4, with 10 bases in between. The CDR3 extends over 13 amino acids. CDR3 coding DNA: TGTGCCAGCAGTGTGGGGCGAGGCACTGAAGCTTTCTTT. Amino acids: CASSVGRGTEAFF.